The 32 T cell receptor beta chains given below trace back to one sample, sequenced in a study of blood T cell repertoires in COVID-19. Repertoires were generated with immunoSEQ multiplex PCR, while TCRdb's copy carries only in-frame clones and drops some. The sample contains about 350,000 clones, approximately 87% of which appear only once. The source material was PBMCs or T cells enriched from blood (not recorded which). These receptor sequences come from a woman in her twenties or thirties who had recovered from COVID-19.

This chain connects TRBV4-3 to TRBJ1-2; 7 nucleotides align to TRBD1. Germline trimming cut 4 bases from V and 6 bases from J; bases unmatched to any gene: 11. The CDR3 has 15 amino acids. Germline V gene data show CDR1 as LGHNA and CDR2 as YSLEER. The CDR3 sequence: CASSRRQGARDGYTF. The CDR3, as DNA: TGCGCCAGCAGCCGGAGACAGGGAGCTCGTGATGGCTACACCTTC.

CDR3 loop: CASSLKGQNYGYTF. DNA of the CDR3: TGTGCCAGCAGCTTGAAGGGACAGAACTATGGCTACACCTTC. The V gene is TRBV7-2, the J gene TRBJ1-2; TRBD1 agrees at 7 bases. J lost 2 bases, V lost 3 bases, and 3 bases had no gene match. Germline assignment: CDR1 SGHTA and CDR2 FQGNSA. The CDR3 consists of 14 residues.

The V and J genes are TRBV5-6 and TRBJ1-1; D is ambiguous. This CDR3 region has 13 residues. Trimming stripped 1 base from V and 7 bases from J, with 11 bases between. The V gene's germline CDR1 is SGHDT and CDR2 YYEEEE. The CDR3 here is CASSLRFPVEAFF. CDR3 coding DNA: TGTGCCAGCAGCTTGCGTTTTCCAGTTGAAGCTTTCTTT.

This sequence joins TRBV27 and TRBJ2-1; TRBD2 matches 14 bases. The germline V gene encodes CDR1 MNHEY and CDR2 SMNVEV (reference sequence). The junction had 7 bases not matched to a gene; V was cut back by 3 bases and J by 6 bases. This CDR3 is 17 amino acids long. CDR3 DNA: TGTGCCAGCAGTTTGCTAGGACTAGCGGGGGGTGGCAATGAGCAGTTCTTC. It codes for CASSLLGLAGGGNEQFF.

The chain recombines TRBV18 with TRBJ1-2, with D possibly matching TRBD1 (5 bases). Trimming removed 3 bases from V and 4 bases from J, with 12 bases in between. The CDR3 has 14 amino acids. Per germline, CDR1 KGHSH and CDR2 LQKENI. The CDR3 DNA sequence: TGTGCCAGCTCACCCGTACAGGAGACCTATGGCTACACCTTC. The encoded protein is CASSPVQETYGYTF.

The CDR3 bases are TGTGCCAGCAGTTTTTTCGGGGGAGCTTCTTACGAGCAGTACTTC. Protein: CASSFFGGASYEQYF. The chain combines TRBV27 with TRBJ2-7; TRBD2 might be the D (6 bases). CDR3 length: 15 residues. With 3 bases removed from V and 4 bases from J, the gap between germline ends came to 16 bases. The germline V gene encodes CDR1 MNHEY and CDR2 SMNVEV (reference sequence).

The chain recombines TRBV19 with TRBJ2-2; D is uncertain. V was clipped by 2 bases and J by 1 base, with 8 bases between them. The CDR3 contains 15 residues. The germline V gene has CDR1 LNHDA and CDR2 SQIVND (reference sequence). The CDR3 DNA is TGTGCCAGTAGTATAACCCAGGTGAACACCGGGGAGCTGTTTTTT. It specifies CASSITQVNTGELFF.

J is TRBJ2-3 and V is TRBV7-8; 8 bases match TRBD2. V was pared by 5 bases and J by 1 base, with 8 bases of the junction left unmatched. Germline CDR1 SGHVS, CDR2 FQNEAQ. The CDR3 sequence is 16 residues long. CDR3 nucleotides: TGTGCCAGCAGCATACCGGGGGGGCTCGGCACAGATACGCAGTATTTT. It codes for CASSIPGGLGTDTQYF.

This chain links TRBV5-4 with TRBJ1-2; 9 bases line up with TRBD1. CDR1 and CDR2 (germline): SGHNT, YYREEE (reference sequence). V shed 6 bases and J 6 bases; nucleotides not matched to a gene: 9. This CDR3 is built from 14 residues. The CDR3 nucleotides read TGTGCCAGCACTCATCCGGACAGGGGTAATGGCTACACCTTC. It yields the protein CASTHPDRGNGYTF.

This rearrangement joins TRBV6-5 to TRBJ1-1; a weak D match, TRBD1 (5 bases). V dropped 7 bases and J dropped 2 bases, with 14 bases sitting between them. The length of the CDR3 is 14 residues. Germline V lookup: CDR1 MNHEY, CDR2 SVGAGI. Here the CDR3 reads CASNLGGGNTEAFF. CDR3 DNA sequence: TGTGCCAGCAATCTAGGCGGGGGAAACACTGAAGCTTTCTTT.

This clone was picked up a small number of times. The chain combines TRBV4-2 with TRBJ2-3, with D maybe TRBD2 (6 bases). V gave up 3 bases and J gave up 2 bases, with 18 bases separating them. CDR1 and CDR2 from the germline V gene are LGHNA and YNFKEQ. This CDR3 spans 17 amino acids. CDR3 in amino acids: CASSHPPRDSYTDTQYF. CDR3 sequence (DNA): TGTGCCAGCAGCCACCCCCCCCGGGACTCTTACACAGATACGCAGTATTTT.

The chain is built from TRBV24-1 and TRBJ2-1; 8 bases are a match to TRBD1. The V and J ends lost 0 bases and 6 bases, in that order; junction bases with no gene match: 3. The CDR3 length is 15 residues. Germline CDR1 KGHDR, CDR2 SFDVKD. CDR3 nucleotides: TGTGCCACCAGTGATTTGAGGGACAGGCTCAATGAGCAGTTCTTC. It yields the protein CATSDLRDRLNEQFF.

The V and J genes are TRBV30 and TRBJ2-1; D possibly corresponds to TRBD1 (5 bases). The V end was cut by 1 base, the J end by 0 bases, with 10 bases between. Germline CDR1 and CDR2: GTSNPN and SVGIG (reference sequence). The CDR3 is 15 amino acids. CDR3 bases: TGTGCCTGGAGTGGGGGCTCCACCTCCTACAATGAGCAGTTCTTC. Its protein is CAWSGGSTSYNEQFF.

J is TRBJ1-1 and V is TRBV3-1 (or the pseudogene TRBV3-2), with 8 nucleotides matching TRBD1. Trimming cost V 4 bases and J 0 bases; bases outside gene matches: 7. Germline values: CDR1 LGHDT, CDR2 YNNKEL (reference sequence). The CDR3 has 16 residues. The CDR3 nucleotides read TGTGCCAGCAGCCCGCGACAGGGGATTATGAACACTGAAGCTTTCTTT. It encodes CASSPRQGIMNTEAFF.

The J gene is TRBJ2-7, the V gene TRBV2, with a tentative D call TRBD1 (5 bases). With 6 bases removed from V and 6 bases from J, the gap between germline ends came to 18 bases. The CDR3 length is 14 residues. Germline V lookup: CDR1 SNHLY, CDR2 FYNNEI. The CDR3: CASSQGHSSSEQYF. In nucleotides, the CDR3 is TGTGCCAGCAGCCAAGGACACTCCAGCAGCGAGCAGTACTTC.

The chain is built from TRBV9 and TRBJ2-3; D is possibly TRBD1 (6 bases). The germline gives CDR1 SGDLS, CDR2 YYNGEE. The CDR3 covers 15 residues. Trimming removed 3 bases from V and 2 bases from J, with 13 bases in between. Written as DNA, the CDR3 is TGTGCCAGCAGCGCCGGAGACAGGTACACAGATACGCAGTATTTT. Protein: CASSAGDRYTDTQYF.

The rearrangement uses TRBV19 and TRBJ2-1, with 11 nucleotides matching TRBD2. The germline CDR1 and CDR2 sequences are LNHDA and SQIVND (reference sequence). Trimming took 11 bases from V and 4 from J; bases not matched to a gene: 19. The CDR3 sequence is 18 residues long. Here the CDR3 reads CASERGLAGGQPYNEQFF. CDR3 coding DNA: TGTGCCTCCGAAAGAGGGCTAGCGGGGGGCCAGCCTTACAATGAGCAGTTCTTC.

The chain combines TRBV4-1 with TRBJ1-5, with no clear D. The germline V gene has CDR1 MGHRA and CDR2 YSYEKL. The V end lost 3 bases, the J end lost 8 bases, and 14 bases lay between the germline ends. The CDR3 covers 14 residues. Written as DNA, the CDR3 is TGCGCCAGCAGCCATTCCGGGTACGGGGAGCCCCAGCATTTT. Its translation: CASSHSGYGEPQHF.

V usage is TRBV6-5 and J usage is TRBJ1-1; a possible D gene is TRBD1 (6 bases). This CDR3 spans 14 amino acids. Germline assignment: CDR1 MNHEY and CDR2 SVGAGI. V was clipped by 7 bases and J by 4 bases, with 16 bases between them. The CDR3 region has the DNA TGTGCCAGCACCACAGGGACACGGATCACTGAAGCTTTCTTT. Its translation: CASTTGTRITEAFF.

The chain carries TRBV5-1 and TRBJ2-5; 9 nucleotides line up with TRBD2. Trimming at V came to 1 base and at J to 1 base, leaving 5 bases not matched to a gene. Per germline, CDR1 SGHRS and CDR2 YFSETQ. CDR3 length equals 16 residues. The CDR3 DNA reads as TGCGCCAGCAGCTTGCAAGCGGGGGGTGGCCAAGAGACCCAGTACTTC. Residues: CASSLQAGGGQETQYF.

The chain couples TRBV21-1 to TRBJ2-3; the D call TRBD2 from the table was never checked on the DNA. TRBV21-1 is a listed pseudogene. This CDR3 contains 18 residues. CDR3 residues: CASSKAVWALDETDTQYF. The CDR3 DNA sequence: TGTGCCAGCAGCAAAGCGGTTTGGGCACTAGACGAAACAGATACGCAGTATTTT.

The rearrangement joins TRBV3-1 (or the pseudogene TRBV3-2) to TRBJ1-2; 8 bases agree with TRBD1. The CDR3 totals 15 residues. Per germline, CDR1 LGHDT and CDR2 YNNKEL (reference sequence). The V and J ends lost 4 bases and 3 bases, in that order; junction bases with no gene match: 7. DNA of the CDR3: TGTGCCAGCAGCCCAGGGACAGGAATAGACTATGGCTACACCTTC. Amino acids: CASSPGTGIDYGYTF.

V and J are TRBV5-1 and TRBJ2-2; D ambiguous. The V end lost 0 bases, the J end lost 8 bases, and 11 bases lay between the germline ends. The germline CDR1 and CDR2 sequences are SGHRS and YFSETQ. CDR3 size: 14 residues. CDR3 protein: CASSLGYSPGELFF. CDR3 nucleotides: TGCGCCAGCAGCTTGGGGTATAGTCCGGGGGAGCTGTTTTTT.

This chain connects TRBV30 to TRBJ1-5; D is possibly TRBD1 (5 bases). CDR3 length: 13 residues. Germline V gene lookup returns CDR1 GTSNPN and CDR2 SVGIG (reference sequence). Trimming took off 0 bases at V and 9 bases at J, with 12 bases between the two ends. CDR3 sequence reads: CAWSVRGGGPQHF. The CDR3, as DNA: TGTGCCTGGAGTGTCCGGGGCGGGGGGCCCCAGCATTTT.

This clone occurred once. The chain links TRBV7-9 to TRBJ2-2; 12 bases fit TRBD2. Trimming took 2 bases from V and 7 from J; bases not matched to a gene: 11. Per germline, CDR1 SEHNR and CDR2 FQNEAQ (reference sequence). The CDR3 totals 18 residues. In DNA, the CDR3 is TGTGCCAGCAGCTTATTACTGGGACTAGCGGGCGAACTCGGGGAGCTGTTTTTT. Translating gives CASSLLLGLAGELGELFF.

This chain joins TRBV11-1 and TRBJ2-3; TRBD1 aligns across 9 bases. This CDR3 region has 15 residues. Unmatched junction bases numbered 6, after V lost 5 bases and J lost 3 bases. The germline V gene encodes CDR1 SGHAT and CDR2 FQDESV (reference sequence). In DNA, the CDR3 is TGTGCCAGCAGCACGGACAGGGGACGGACAGATACGCAGTATTTT. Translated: CASSTDRGRTDTQYF.

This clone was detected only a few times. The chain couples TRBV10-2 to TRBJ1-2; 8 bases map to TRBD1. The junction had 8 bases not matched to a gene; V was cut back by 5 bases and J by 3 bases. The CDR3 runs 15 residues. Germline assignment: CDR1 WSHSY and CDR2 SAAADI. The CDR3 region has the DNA TGCGCCAGCAGTCCTACCGGACAGGGAGACTATGGCTACACCTTC. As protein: CASSPTGQGDYGYTF.

As DNA, the CDR3 is TGTGCCAGCAGCCGGACTAGCGGGGGGGAGGAGGAGCAGTTCTTC. Translating gives CASSRTSGGEEEQFF. The gene calls are TRBV2 and TRBJ2-1; 15 bases are a match to TRBD2. The germline V gene has CDR1 SNHLY and CDR2 FYNNEI. The CDR3 is 15 amino acids. J gave up 10 bases and V 6 bases, and 7 bases lay outside the gene matches.

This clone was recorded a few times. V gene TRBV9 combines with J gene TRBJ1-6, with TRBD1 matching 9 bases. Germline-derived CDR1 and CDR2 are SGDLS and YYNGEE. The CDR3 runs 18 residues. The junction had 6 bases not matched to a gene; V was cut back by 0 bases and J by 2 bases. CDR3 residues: CASSVEWGQGPYNSPLHF. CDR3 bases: TGTGCCAGCAGCGTAGAATGGGGACAGGGCCCCTATAATTCACCCCTCCACTTT.

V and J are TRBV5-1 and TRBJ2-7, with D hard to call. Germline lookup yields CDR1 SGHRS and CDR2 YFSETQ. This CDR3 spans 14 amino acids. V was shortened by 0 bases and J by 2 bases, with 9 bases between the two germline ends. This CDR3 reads CASSLVSGTYEQYF. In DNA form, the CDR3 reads TGCGCCAGCAGCTTGGTCTCAGGAACCTACGAGCAGTACTTC. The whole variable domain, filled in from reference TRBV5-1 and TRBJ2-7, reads KAGVTQTPRYLIKTRGQQVTLSCSPISGHRSVSWYQQTPGQGLQFLFEYFSETQRNKGNFPGRFSGRQFSNSRSEMNVSTLELGDSALYLCASSLVSGTYEQYFGPGTRLTVT.

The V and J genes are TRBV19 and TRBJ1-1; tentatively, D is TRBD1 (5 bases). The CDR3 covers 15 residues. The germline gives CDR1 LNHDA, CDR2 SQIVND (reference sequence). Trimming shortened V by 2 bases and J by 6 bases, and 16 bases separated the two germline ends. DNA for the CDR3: TGTGCCAGTAGTATAAGAGGTGGGGCGGCCCCTGAAGCTTTCTTT. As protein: CASSIRGGAAPEAFF.

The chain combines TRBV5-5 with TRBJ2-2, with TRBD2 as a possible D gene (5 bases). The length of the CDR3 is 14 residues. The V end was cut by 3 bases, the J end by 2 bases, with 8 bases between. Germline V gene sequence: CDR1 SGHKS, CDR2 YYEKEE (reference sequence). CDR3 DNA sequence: TGTGCCAGCAGCTCTGGACTTAACACCGGGGAGCTGTTTTTT. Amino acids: CASSSGLNTGELFF.